Presented here are 24 T cell receptor beta chains from one specimen sequenced in a study of blood T cell repertoires in COVID-19. Profiling relied on immunoSEQ multiplex PCR, and the TCRdb table lists in-frame clones only, not all of them. There are 200,000 to 250,000 clones in the sample; around 90% occur only once, and less than 3.5% lies in the top ten. Input material: peripheral blood. The receptors here all came from a man aged 25 to 40 with COVID-19, enrolled during active disease.

The chain joins TRBV7-9 to TRBJ1-6, with D hard to call. The V end was cut by 1 base, the J end by 5 bases, with 6 bases between. Looked up from germline, CDR1 is SEHNR and CDR2 is FQNEAQ (reference sequence). The CDR3 loop spans 14 amino acids. The CDR3 region is CASSLGRDNSPLHF. CDR3 sequence (DNA): TGTGCCAGCAGCTTAGGACGGGATAATTCACCCCTCCACTTT.

The chain couples TRBV19 to TRBJ1-2; 10 bases are shared with TRBD1. The CDR3 is 18 amino acids. Looked up from germline, CDR1 is LNHDA and CDR2 is SQIVND (reference sequence). V dropped 7 bases and J dropped 2; count of bases not matched to a gene: 16. This chain's CDR3 is CASTLLHGTGEPNYGYTF. Here the CDR3 DNA reads TGTGCCAGTACCCTCCTTCACGGGACAGGGGAACCAAACTATGGCTACACCTTC.

V is TRBV12-3 or TRBV12-4 and J is TRBJ1-6; 7 bases are shared with TRBD1. The trim removed 8 bases at V and 6 bases at J, leaving 4 bases unmatched. This CDR3 has 13 residues. The DNA for the CDR3 is TGTGCCAGCCGACAGGGATTTAATTCACCCCTCCACTTT. Its translation is CASRQGFNSPLHF.

The V call is TRBV6-5, the J call TRBJ1-3; tentatively, D is TRBD1 (5 bases). Germline CDR1 reads MNHEY; CDR2 reads SVGAGI. CDR3 length equals 15 residues. Trimming removed 3 bases from V and 2 bases from J, with 11 bases in between. The CDR3 nucleotides are TGTGCCAGCAGTTATCAAGGGGAGGCTGGAAACACCATATATTTT. This sequence encodes CASSYQGEAGNTIYF.

V usage is TRBV5-5 and J usage is TRBJ1-1, with D perhaps matching TRBD1 (5 bases). Germline CDR1 is SGHKS and CDR2 is YYEKEE (reference sequence). CDR3 length equals 13 residues. Trimming removed 0 bases from V and 8 bases from J, with 11 bases in between. CDR3 coding DNA: TGTGCCAGCAGCTTGGGAGGGCGGGGGGAAGCTTTCTTT. This translates into CASSLGGRGEAFF. The whole variable domain, remainder taken from reference TRBV5-5 and TRBJ1-1, is DAGVTQSPTHLIKTRGQQVTLRCSPISGHKSVSWYQQVLGQGPQFIFQYYEKEERGRGNFPDRFSARQFPNYSSELNVNALLLGDSALYLCASSLGGRGEAFFGQGTRLTVV.

The chain recombines TRBV12-5 with TRBJ1-5; the D is unclear. Trimming cost V 1 base and J 4 bases, with 11 bases left between them. Germline CDR1 reads LGHNT; CDR2 reads FRNRAP. The CDR3 runs 15 residues. Here the CDR3 DNA reads TGTGCTAGTGGTTTGGCTGGTCAGTGGAATCAGCCCCAGCATTTT. Protein product: CASGLAGQWNQPQHF.

This clone was seen a few times. The gene calls are TRBV30 and TRBJ1-6, with 8 bases identical to TRBD1. The CDR3 sequence is 15 residues long. The germline V gene encodes CDR1 GTSNPN and CDR2 SVGIG (reference sequence). With 3 bases clipped from V and 5 bases from J, the junction kept 6 bases outside the gene matches. CDR3 DNA: TGTGCCTGGAGAACCCAGGGGGCCAATAATTCACCCCTCCACTTT. Its translation: CAWRTQGANNSPLHF.

The chain couples TRBV18 to TRBJ1-5, with a possible D match to TRBD1 (5 bases). Germline CDR1 is KGHSH and CDR2 is LQKENI. The CDR3 runs 15 residues. Trimming removed 3 bases at V and 0 bases at J, with 9 bases between. In DNA form, the CDR3 reads TGTGCCAGCTCACCTTCAGGGTCTAGCAATCAGCCCCAGCATTTT. It is translated as CASSPSGSSNQPQHF. The full variable domain, its missing parts supplied by reference TRBV18 and TRBJ1-5, is NAGVMQNPRHLVRRRGQEARLRCSPMKGHSHVYWYRQLPEEGLKFMVYLQKENIIDESGMPKERFSAEFPKEGPSILRIQQVVRGDSAAYFCASSPSGSSNQPQHFGDGTRLSIL.

The chain joins TRBV4-2 to TRBJ1-2, with D uncertain. The CDR3 spans 14 residues. The V and J ends lost 4 bases and 7 bases respectively, with 16 bases between them. Germline V gene data show CDR1 as LGHNA and CDR2 as YNFKEQ. The CDR3 reads CASSPTQEVGGYTF. The CDR3 DNA reads TGTGCCAGCAGCCCAACCCAGGAGGTCGGTGGCTACACCTTC.

This clone was detected only a few times. The CDR3 sequence: CASRRGRGSGNTIYF. The CDR3 bases are TGTGCCAGCAGGAGGGGGCGAGGATCTGGAAACACCATATATTTT. This chain joins TRBV6-5 and TRBJ1-3; TRBD1 aligns across 7 bases. This CDR3 has 15 residues. Germline loops: CDR1 MNHEY, CDR2 SVGAGI. V shed 6 bases, J shed 1 base, and the junction held 6 bases outside the gene matches.

This chain connects TRBV3-1 (or the pseudogene TRBV3-2) to TRBJ1-1; no definite D call. The CDR3 has 12 amino acids. V was trimmed by 1 base and J by 11 bases, leaving 11 bases between them. Germline CDR1 and CDR2: LGHDT and YNNKEL (reference sequence). In DNA, the CDR3 is TGTGCCAGCAGCCAAGGACCAGGAAGGGCTTTCTTT. Translation: CASSQGPGRAFF.

This clone appeared a single time. Here the CDR3 DNA reads TGTGCCACTAAAAAGCGGGTACAATACAATGAGCAGTTCTTC. Translation: CATKKRVQYNEQFF. V gene TRBV19 combines with J gene TRBJ2-1, with D possibly matching TRBD2 (6 bases). Germline-derived CDR1 and CDR2 are LNHDA and SQIVND (reference sequence). CDR3 length: 14 amino acids. The V gene lost 10 bases and the J gene lost 4 bases, with 17 bases spanning the gap. Together with reference TRBV19 and TRBJ2-1, the CDR3 gives the full variable domain: DGGITQSPKYLFRKEGQNVTLSCEQNLNHDAMYWYRQDPGQGLRLIYYSQIVNDFQKGDIAEGYSVSREKKESFPLTVTSAQKNPTAFYLCATKKRVQYNEQFFGPGTRLTVL.

This chain joins TRBV9 and TRBJ1-1; D gene unclear. The CDR3 spans 16 residues. Trimming removed 0 bases from V and 6 bases from J, with 18 bases in between. Germline CDR1 is SGDLS and CDR2 is YYNGEE. The CDR3 region is CASSVVESGWLPEAFF. CDR3 nucleotides: TGTGCCAGCAGCGTAGTCGAGAGCGGTTGGCTCCCTGAAGCTTTCTTT. Together with reference TRBV9 and TRBJ1-1, the CDR3 gives the full variable domain: DSGVTQTPKHLITATGQRVTLRCSPRSGDLSVYWYQQSLDQGLQFLIQYYNGEERAKGNILERFSAQQFPDLHSELNLSSLELGDSALYFCASSVVESGWLPEAFFGQGTRLTVV.

The rearrangement links TRBV10-3 to TRBJ2-1; D remains unclear. Germline V gene lookup returns CDR1 ENHRY and CDR2 SYGVKD. V lost 0 bases and J 7 bases, leaving 16 bases between the germline ends. This CDR3 is 16 amino acids long. The CDR3 sequence: CAISESWRLGSNEQFF. DNA of the CDR3: TGTGCCATCAGTGAGTCCTGGCGGTTGGGTTCTAATGAGCAGTTCTTC.

The gene calls are TRBV25-1 and TRBJ1-6; 7 nucleotides line up with TRBD1. This CDR3 has 15 residues. After removal of 1 base from V and 14 bases from J, the junction contained 11 bases not matched to a gene. Germline assignment: CDR1 MGHDK and CDR2 SYGVNS. The CDR3 nucleotides are TGTGCCAGCAGTGAATTAGGGGCGACAGGGTCCACCCTCCACTTT. This sequence encodes CASSELGATGSTLHF.

This chain connects TRBV3-1 (or the pseudogene TRBV3-2) to TRBJ1-1, with D tentatively TRBD1 (5 bases). Per germline, CDR1 LGHDT and CDR2 YNNKEL (reference sequence). CDR3 length: 14 residues. V was cut by 1 base and J by 6 bases, with 12 bases left in between. Written as DNA, the CDR3 is TGTGCCAGCAGCCAAGTTCCAGGGATAGCTGAAGCTTTCTTT. Its translation: CASSQVPGIAEAFF.

The rearrangement uses TRBV6-5 and TRBJ2-3; 7 nucleotides align to TRBD2. The CDR3 totals 11 residues. The junction had 1 base not matched to a gene; V was cut back by 4 bases and J by 9 bases. Germline V gives CDR1 MNHEY, CDR2 SVGAGI. CDR3 in amino acids: CASSSTSTQYF. CDR3 bases: TGTGCCAGCAGTTCGACTAGCACGCAGTATTTT.

For the CDR3, the DNA is TGTGCCAGCTCACCACTTAGGGGGACGACAAGGGGGACCCAGTACTTC. The encoded protein is CASSPLRGTTRGTQYF. This chain connects TRBV18 to TRBJ2-5, with D possibly TRBD1 on 6 matching bases. Per germline, CDR1 KGHSH and CDR2 LQKENI. Deletions cut 1 base from V and 7 bases from J, with 19 bases between. The CDR3 length is 16 residues.

The genes are TRBV2 and TRBJ1-1, with 7 bases that match TRBD1. The CDR3 loop spans 14 amino acids. The germline V gene encodes CDR1 SNHLY and CDR2 FYNNEI. V shed 6 bases, J shed 0 bases, and the junction held 4 bases outside the gene matches. For the CDR3, the DNA is TGTGCCAGCAGCAGGGGGAGTGTGAACACTGAAGCTTTCTTT. It codes for CASSRGSVNTEAFF.

The rearrangement joins TRBV27 to TRBJ1-1; D unresolved. The V end lost 5 bases, the J end lost 1 base, and 11 bases lay between the germline ends. The CDR3 is 14 residues long. From germline, CDR1 is MNHEY and CDR2 SMNVEV (reference sequence). Here the CDR3 DNA reads TGTGCCAGCAGTCCCCGACTACAGAACACTGAAGCTTTCTTT. Protein product: CASSPRLQNTEAFF.

V usage is TRBV18 and J usage is TRBJ2-7; possibly TRBD2 for D (6 bases). The CDR3 consists of 12 residues. The V gene lost 3 bases and the J gene lost 4 bases, with 7 bases spanning the gap. Germline-derived CDR1 and CDR2 are KGHSH and LQKENI. This CDR3 reads CASSPGRYEQYF. DNA of the CDR3: TGTGCCAGCTCACCGGGGAGGTACGAGCAGTACTTC.

The chain couples TRBV15 to TRBJ1-4; 8 bases fit TRBD1. Germline loops: CDR1 LNHNV, CDR2 YYDKDF (reference sequence). The CDR3 sequence is 14 residues long. J lost 7 bases, V lost 5 bases, and 6 bases had no gene match. Here the CDR3 reads CATSRPGGSEKLFF. Here the CDR3 DNA reads TGTGCCACCAGCCGACCAGGGGGCAGTGAAAAACTGTTTTTT.

To note about this clone: At one boundary the junction diverges from the germline segment, which might be a read error. The chain joins TRBV18 to TRBJ2-5, with 10 bases that match TRBD1. This CDR3 is 15 amino acids long. Germline values: CDR1 KGHSH, CDR2 LQKENI. The CDR3 sequence is CACSPRQGAQETQYF. Written as DNA, the CDR3 is TGTGCCTGCTCACCACGACAGGGGGCGCAGGAGACCCAGTACTTC.

This sequence joins TRBV28 and TRBJ1-6, with no clear D. Looked up from germline, CDR1 is MDHEN and CDR2 is SYDVKM. This CDR3 spans 12 amino acids. Trimming cost V 10 bases and J 8 bases, with 12 bases left between them. The CDR3 sequence is CATGIMDSPLHF. For the CDR3, the DNA is TGTGCCACGGGTATAATGGATTCACCCCTCCACTTT.